This TCR beta chain is from a study of blood T cell repertoires in COVID-19. In the study's own analysis: Estimation of nucleated cell counts was performed using reference gene primer amplification. Generated by immunoSEQ multiplex PCR, the TCRdb table keeps only in-frame clones and is missing some. D and trimming come from the DNA, and the V and J calls and clone size come from that table. Of tens of thousands of clones listed, about four fifths are singletons. This clone was recorded a few times. The germline V gene has CDR1 MGHRA and CDR2 YSYEKL. CDR3 length equals 14 residues. V was cut by 4 bases and J by 8 bases, with 12 bases left in between. The Seattle patients, enrolled during active infection, were followed longitudinally.

The specimen was peripheral blood. V usage is TRBV4-1 and J usage is TRBJ1-6; tentative D call: TRBD1 (6 bases). The receptor was isolated from a man older than 75 with COVID-19, enrolled during active disease. For the CDR3, the DNA is TGCGCCAGCAGCCCCGATCACAGGGATTCACCCCTCCACTTT. Translation gives CASSPDHRDSPLHF.